These 23 T cell receptor beta chains were all obtained from the same sample, sequenced in a study of identical twins. Via MiXCR, TCRdb re-called the 5' RACE reads, giving one row per CDR3 protein. The data hold about 890,000 distinct CDR3 sequences, with around an eighth observed a single time. This sample also appeared in a second study, on yellow fever vaccine responses in identical twins.

Sequences were obtained from PBMCs. The receptors originated from a woman younger than 35 in good health.

The chain couples TRBV13 to TRBJ2-4; tentatively, D is TRBD1 (6 bases). CDR1 PRHDT and CDR2 FYEKMQ come from the germline V gene (reference sequence). The CDR3 consists of 15 residues. Trimming left V 2 bases short and J 0 bases short, with 8 bases between. CDR3 bases: TGTGCCAGCAGCTTACAACAGGGAGCCAAAAACATTCAGTACTTC. Amino acid sequence: CASSLQQGAKNIQYF.

In this sample, this clonotype turned up a few times. The V and J genes are TRBV2 and TRBJ2-1; 14 nucleotides align to TRBD2. This CDR3 spans 15 amino acids. Germline V gives CDR1 SNHLY, CDR2 FYNNEI. Trimming took 6 bases from V and 7 from J; bases not matched to a gene: 5. The CDR3 loop is CASRGTSGSGNEQFF. Written as DNA, the CDR3 is TGTGCCAGCAGGGGGACTAGCGGGAGTGGTAATGAGCAGTTCTTC.

This clonotype occurred a few times. The chain couples TRBV6-5 to TRBJ2-2; D remains unclear. The CDR3 covers 15 residues. Looked up from germline, CDR1 is MNHEY and CDR2 is SVGAGI. V dropped 0 bases and J dropped 2 bases, with 7 bases sitting between them. The chain's CDR3 is CASSYSDRNTGELFF. CDR3 sequence (DNA): TGTGCCAGCAGTTACTCGGATCGTAACACCGGGGAGCTGTTTTTT.

This clonotype was seen only once. The chain has TRBV28 and TRBJ1-5, with 8 bases that match TRBD1. The CDR3 sequence is 19 residues long. After removal of 2 bases from V and 0 bases from J, the junction contained 12 bases not matched to a gene. Germline lookup yields CDR1 MDHEN and CDR2 SYDVKM. The CDR3 nucleotides are TGTGCCAGCAGTTTACCTAGGACAGGGTTTTTGAGTAGCAATCAGCCCCAGCATTTT. Translated: CASSLPRTGFLSSNQPQHF.

The CDR3 DNA reads TGCAGCGTTGGGTGGGGGTACAATGAGCAGTTCTTC. Protein: CSVGWGYNEQFF. The rearrangement joins TRBV29-1 to TRBJ2-1; either TRBD1 or TRBD2 may supply D (5 bases each). Germline assignment: CDR1 SQVTM and CDR2 ANQGSEA. The ends were cut back, 4 bases at V and 4 bases at J, with 8 bases in the middle. This CDR3 has 12 residues.

This clonotype was seen a handful of times. The chain combines TRBV12-3 or TRBV12-4 with TRBJ2-3; TRBD2 agrees at 12 bases. CDR3 length: 16 residues. V lost 5 bases, J lost 5 bases, and 8 bases stayed unmatched. CDR3 amino acids: CASSPPGLAGIDTQYF. The CDR3 DNA is TGTGCCAGCAGTCCCCCAGGACTAGCGGGAATAGATACGCAGTATTTT.

The table lists this clonotype with a few counts. This chain links TRBV12-3 or TRBV12-4 with TRBJ2-3, with 9 bases lining up with TRBD2. This CDR3 is 17 amino acids long. Unmatched junction bases numbered 9, after V lost 3 bases and J lost 2 bases. CDR3 sequence: CASSLGPRLAATDTQYF. The CDR3 DNA reads as TGTGCCAGCAGTTTGGGGCCTCGACTAGCGGCCACAGATACGCAGTATTTT.

This clonotype has just a few counts. This sequence joins TRBV5-1 and TRBJ2-3; D is perhaps TRBD1 (5 bases). CDR1 and CDR2 (germline): SGHRS, YFSETQ. The V gene lost 4 bases and the J gene lost 2 bases, with 14 bases spanning the gap. The CDR3 length is 15 residues. The DNA for the CDR3 is TGCGCCAGCAGCACGGAAGGGGCCGTCACAGATACGCAGTATTTT. Residues: CASSTEGAVTDTQYF.

There are a few counts of this clonotype. The chain uses TRBV7-2 and TRBJ2-2; D may be TRBD2 (6 bases). Germline-derived CDR1 and CDR2 are SGHTA and FQGNSA. There are 14 residues in the CDR3. V was clipped by 5 bases and J by 5 bases, with 12 bases between them. CDR3 in DNA: TGTGCCAGCAGCCAGAATAGCGGAACCGGGGAGCTGTTTTTT. Its translation is CASSQNSGTGELFF.

The rearrangement uses TRBV5-1 and TRBJ2-7; 9 bases are a match to TRBD1. The length of the CDR3 is 15 residues. Germline CDR1 reads SGHRS; CDR2 reads YFSETQ. The J segment lost 2 bases and the V segment lost 0 bases, leaving 3 bases of the junction unmatched. CDR3 in amino acids: CASSLGTGVPYEQYV. The CDR3, as DNA: TGCGCCAGCAGCTTGGGGACAGGGGTTCCCTACGAGCAGTACGTC.

There are a few counts of this clonotype. The chain recombines TRBV9 with TRBJ1-3; D is ambiguous. Trimming stripped 0 bases from V and 0 bases from J, with 7 bases between. This CDR3 region has 15 residues. Germline-derived CDR1 and CDR2 are SGDLS and YYNGEE. The CDR3 reads CASSVASFSGNTIYF. CDR3 coding DNA: TGTGCCAGCAGCGTAGCATCTTTCTCTGGAAACACCATATATTTT.

This clonotype was seen a handful of times. This rearrangement joins TRBV20-1 to TRBJ2-3; 10 bases fit TRBD2. With 3 bases clipped from V and 5 bases from J, the junction kept 11 bases outside the gene matches. CDR1 and CDR2 from the germline V gene are DFQATT and SNEGSKA (reference sequence). The CDR3 has 16 residues. The CDR3 sequence is CSASSASGGRGDTQYF. As DNA, the CDR3 is TGCAGTGCTAGTTCGGCTAGCGGGGGCCGGGGAGATACGCAGTATTTT.

In its sample, this clonotype was seen many times. J is TRBJ1-2 and V is TRBV12-3 or TRBV12-4, with D maybe TRBD1 (6 bases). Trimming removed 6 bases from V and 7 bases from J, with 12 bases in between. The CDR3 totals 12 residues. The CDR3 loop is CASRPQGFGYTF. Written as DNA, the CDR3 is TGTGCCAGCAGGCCACAGGGTTTTGGCTACACCTTC.

There are many counts of this clonotype. J is TRBJ2-1 and V is TRBV12-3 or TRBV12-4; TRBD2 might be the D (7 bases). V lost 5 bases and J lost 8, with 19 bases in between. The CDR3 runs 15 residues. CDR3 sequence: CASSRLTGGKDEQFF. The CDR3 DNA sequence: TGTGCCAGCAGTCGCCTTACGGGGGGCAAGGATGAGCAGTTCTTC.

This clonotype appeared a few times. The genes are TRBV20-1 and TRBJ2-3; the match to TRBD2 covers 9 bases. Losses at the gene ends were 6 bases for V and 2 bases for J; bases not matched to a gene: 18. CDR1 DFQATT and CDR2 SNEGSKA come from the germline V gene (reference sequence). The CDR3 length is 18 residues. This CDR3 is CSAAGASEGGGATDTQYF. CDR3 nucleotide sequence: TGCAGTGCCGCCGGAGCATCAGAGGGCGGGGGGGCCACAGATACGCAGTATTTT.

The V call is TRBV10-3, the J call TRBJ2-7; 8 bases are a match to TRBD2. The ends lost 2 bases at V and 3 bases at J; junction bases unmatched: 6. This CDR3 has 15 amino acids. Germline V CDR1 and CDR2: ENHRY, SYGVKD. In nucleotides, the CDR3 is TGTGCCATCAGTGAGAGGGGACTAGGAGTCTACGAGCAGTACTTC. Residues: CAISERGLGVYEQYF.

This sequence joins TRBV12-3 or TRBV12-4 and TRBJ1-4, with D possibly being TRBD1 (5 bases). Trimming took 2 bases from V and 11 from J, leaving 18 bases between them. CDR3 length: 15 amino acids. CDR3 nucleotides: TGTGCCAGCAGTTTACGGGCCCTCACTGAGGGGAAACTGTTTTTT. Translated, it gives CASSLRALTEGKLFF.

This chain links TRBV6-6 with TRBJ2-3; tentatively, D is TRBD2 (5 bases). Trimming took off 6 bases at V and 8 bases at J, with 12 bases between the two ends. The CDR3 has 12 amino acids. In germline, CDR1 is MNHNY, CDR2 SVGAGI (reference sequence). For the CDR3, the DNA is TGTGCCAGCAGCCAACGGGGTGTTACGCAGTATTTT. Translated: CASSQRGVTQYF.

A few counts support this clonotype. The chain employs TRBV10-3 and TRBJ1-1; 10 bases are shared with TRBD1. Trimming at V came to 6 bases and at J to 7 bases, leaving 8 bases not matched to a gene. The CDR3 is 14 residues long. CDR1 is ENHRY and CDR2 is SYGVKD in the germline V gene. The CDR3 nucleotides read TGTGCCATCAGCCTCGACAGGGGGCAAGGTGAAGCTTTCTTT. The encoded protein is CAISLDRGQGEAFF.

The V gene is TRBV7-6, the J gene TRBJ2-1; 12 nucleotides agree with TRBD2. Germline CDR1 is SGHVS and CDR2 is FNYEAQ. The CDR3 sequence is 18 residues long. V was clipped by 1 base and J by 4 bases; unmatched bases: 8. The CDR3 DNA is TGTGCCAGCAGCTTAGGGACTAGCGGGGCGGTCACATACAATGAGCAGTTCTTC. It is translated as CASSLGTSGAVTYNEQFF.

The sample holds a few counts of this clonotype. The chain uses TRBV11-3 and TRBJ2-3; TRBD1 or TRBD2 may be the D gene (5 bases each). Trimming left V 4 bases short and J 2 bases short, with 16 bases between. Germline values: CDR1 SGHNT, CDR2 YENEEA. This CDR3 spans 16 amino acids. The CDR3 bases are TGTGCCAGCAGCTCTAGCCCGACAGCATTCACAGATACGCAGTATTTT. Translating it yields CASSSSPTAFTDTQYF.

This clonotype was recorded a few times. The gene calls are TRBV28 and TRBJ2-5; 8 positions agree with TRBD1. Germline loops: CDR1 MDHEN, CDR2 SYDVKM. This CDR3 has 15 residues. Losses at the gene ends were 6 bases for V and 1 base for J; bases not matched to a gene: 7. Here the CDR3 reads CASRTTGALQETQYF. The CDR3 DNA follows: TGTGCCAGCAGAACGACAGGGGCGCTCCAAGAGACCCAGTACTTC.

This clonotype was observed a handful of times. This chain connects TRBV7-6 to TRBJ2-5; D is unresolved. Germline V gene lookup returns CDR1 SGHVS and CDR2 FNYEAQ. V gave up 2 bases and J gave up 2 bases, with 18 bases separating them. The CDR3 covers 17 residues. In DNA, the CDR3 is TGTGCCAGCAGCTTACTTGAAAGAACTATATTTCAAGAGACCCAGTACTTC. This encodes CASSLLERTIFQETQYF.